This T cell receptor (beta chain) was sequenced during a study of CD8 T cells in ankylosing spondylitis. The study's findings and limits: Several of the motif variants were reported before in synovial fluid and blood from reactive arthritis. According to the report, clones linked to the disease were significantly enriched in matched synovial fluid samples taken from ankylosing spondylitis patients. Disease-linked clones, CD8+, were relatively rare in peripheral blood.

This CDR3 is built from 17 residues. CDR1 is SGHKS and CDR2 is YYEKEE in the germline V gene (reference sequence). V shed 0 bases and J 8 bases; nucleotides not matched to a gene: 12. Researchers built TCR beta libraries using quantitative 5'-RACE with molecular barcodes. A single record per CDR3 protein comes from TCRdb applying MiXCR to the 5' RACE reads. The sample has approximately 30,000 distinct CDR3 sequences, 7.9% seen once. This clonotype has ten or more counts. The antigen remains undetermined. Sequences were obtained from blood. This TCR came from a male donor with ankylosing spondylitis or in good health (not recorded which). The chain has TRBV5-5 and TRBJ2-1; 9 positions agree with TRBD2. The CDR3 loop is CASSLVGLSGSGYEQFF. CDR3 sequence (DNA): TGTGCCAGCAGCTTGGTGGGGCTTAGCGGGAGCGGGTATGAGCAGTTCTTC.